This T cell receptor (beta chain) comes out of a study of T cells after yellow fever vaccination (dated by TCRdb to about 2019). Background on the whole study: The SMART-Seq v4 Ultra Low Input RNA kit was used to prepare libraries from fractions with low cell numbers. To follow T-cell clones before and after both primary and booster YFV17D yellow fever vaccination, bulk TCR alpha and beta repertoires underwent longitudinal sequencing. Two healthy male donors, one aged 18 to 30 and one aged 30 to 40 years, were included in the cohort. Blood was collected at multiple timepoints before and after primary and secondary immunization, and bulk PBMC replicates and cell subsets were isolated.

CDR1 and CDR2 are read off the germline V gene as SQVTM and ANQGSEA. The CDR3 runs 9 amino acids, cysteine and phenylalanine included. Here the CDR3 DNA is all that survives: 27 bases in frame from base 1. Relative to germline, V is 4 bases shorter and J is 15 bases shorter, with 10 bases between their ends. General findings and caveats noted by the study authors: Compared with the primary T-cell response, the secondary T-cell response was faster but weaker, reaching its peak on day 5 rather than on day 15. After the booster, most of the clones that had expanded following primary vaccination were detected again (roughly 96% of CD4 and around 88% of CD8), which suggests that memory was broadly maintained. A small fraction of clonotypes showed up in both the CD4 and CD8 compartments, probably as a result of convergent recombination. Because the study included only a couple of donors, the extent to which the findings can be generalized is limited. FACS-sorted repertoires could contain abundant contaminating clonotypes from the bulk population, so computational filtering was required.

Synthesis of TCR cDNA relied on 5'RACE template switching, a step that introduced a universal primer site along with unique molecular identifiers. Priming for cDNA synthesis came from both the TCR alpha and TCR beta constant segments. Library amplification involved two PCR steps, and the second step added sample barcodes and sequencing adapters. Sequencing of libraries was performed on Illumina HiSeq 2500 (2x100 bp) or NovaSeq (2x150 bp). Per the authors' processing: MIGEC was used to demultiplex reads and collapse the reads into UMI consensus sequences, and MiXCR was used for V(D)J alignment. Vaccine-responding clonotypes were defined with edgeR using replicate PBMC samples, requiring FDR below 0.01 and a log2 fold change above 5 up to day 15. Each bulk clonotype was labeled CD4 or CD8 based on which sequenced repertoire, CD4 or CD8, contained the clonotype at higher abundance. TCRdb reworked the public reads: Q25 trimming with fastp, MiXCR clone assembly, productive beta chains retained. Under each unique CDR3 protein, matching rows form one entry showing the most common genes and DNA. The V and J calls here are based on TCRdb, not the publication. The sample table shows 500,000 to 650,000 distinct CDR3 sequences, and roughly a sixth are seen once. Around 16% of the sample comes from the top ten.

This specimen's treatment or condition label, interpreted: live attenuated yellow fever vaccine strain. At each blood-draw timepoint, two biological replicates of bulk PBMCs were collected. A standard Ficoll-Paque protocol was used to isolate PBMCs from peripheral blood. TriZol was used to extract RNA from bulk PBMCs, CD4 and CD8 fractions, and dextramer-positive and dextramer-negative fractions. This clonotype was observed a few times. Its antigen is not yet known. One base away there is no much larger clone; base qualities are not given. The receptor comes from a young man who received the YFV17D yellow fever vaccine. The chain joins TRBV29-1 to TRBJ2-1; the D gene identity is not certain. Sequences were derived from PBMCs, sampled around 5 days after the first yellow fever vaccination. The CDR3 region has the sequence CSVGAEAFF. The sequenced DNA is TGCAGCGTTGGGGCGGAAGCGTTCTTC.